One and the same sample provided the 10 T cell receptor beta chains below, sequenced in a study of OX40 agonist ivuxolimab in advanced cancers. The method was immunoSEQ multiplex PCR; TCRdb's version includes in-frame clones alone and lacks a portion of them. The table lists fewer than 25,000 clones, 75% to 90% of them singletons. Sample: CD4+ or CD8+ T cells sorted from blood, taken in a trial of the OX40 agonist ivuxolimab. These receptors were obtained from an adult with an advanced solid tumor such as melanoma, head and neck, liver or kidney cancer.

The V and J genes are TRBV18 and TRBJ2-1; unclear D gene. The germline CDR1 and CDR2 sequences are KGHSH and LQKENI. The CDR3 contains 17 residues. V lost 0 bases to trimming and J lost 0 bases, with 12 bases between them. The CDR3 reads CASSPPLGSTSYNEQFF. The CDR3 DNA sequence: TGTGCCAGCTCACCACCGCTGGGGTCTACCTCCTACAATGAGCAGTTCTTC.

The rearrangement uses TRBV30 and TRBJ2-1; TRBD2 matches 9 bases. The V and J ends lost 5 bases and 8 bases, in that order; junction bases with no gene match: 13. Germline values: CDR1 GTSNPN, CDR2 SVGIG (reference sequence). CDR3 length: 15 residues. The CDR3 DNA reads as TGTGCCTGGGCTACTGGGCGGGGGGGGCCCGATGAGCAGTTCTTC. This sequence encodes CAWATGRGGPDEQFF.

This chain links TRBV18 with TRBJ1-2; possibly TRBD1 for D (5 bases). CDR1 is KGHSH, CDR2 LQKENI, per germline. The CDR3 spans 13 residues. V lost 2 bases and J lost 8, with 12 bases in between. CDR3 DNA sequence: TGTGCCAGCTCACCAATTGACAGCTTGGGCTACACCTTC. Its protein is CASSPIDSLGYTF.

The rearrangement links TRBV7-2 to TRBJ2-7; TRBD1 aligns across 7 bases. With 4 bases clipped from V and 6 bases from J, the junction kept 3 bases outside the gene matches. CDR3 length: 12 residues. Germline V gene data show CDR1 as SGHTA and CDR2 as FQGNSA. The chain's CDR3 is CASSSRTGEQYF. CDR3 DNA: TGTGCCAGCAGCTCCCGGACAGGCGAGCAGTACTTC. The variable domain in full, with the rest retrieved from reference TRBV7-2 and TRBJ2-7, is GAGVSQSPSNKVTEKGKDVELRCDPISGHTALYWYRQSLGQGLEFLIYFQGNSAPDKSGLPSDRFSAERTGGSVSTLTIQRTQQEDSAVYLCASSSRTGEQYFGPGTRLTVT.

The chain links TRBV5-1 to TRBJ2-3; 7 positions match TRBD1. This CDR3 contains 15 residues. CDR1 is SGHRS, CDR2 YFSETQ, per germline. V was clipped by 4 bases and J by 0 bases; unmatched bases: 5. CDR3 nucleotide sequence: TGCGCCAGCAGCGCCGGGACAGATAGCACAGATACGCAGTATTTT. Its translation is CASSAGTDSTDTQYF.

J is TRBJ1-5 and V is TRBV5-1; D remains unclear. CDR3 size: 13 residues. Trimming stripped 0 bases from V and 5 bases from J, with 6 bases between. Germline values: CDR1 SGHRS, CDR2 YFSETQ. CDR3: CASSLGSDQPQHF. The CDR3 coding sequence is TGCGCCAGCAGCTTGGGCTCCGATCAGCCCCAGCATTTT. The full variable domain, with the rest looked up from reference TRBV5-1 and TRBJ1-5, is KAGVTQTPRYLIKTRGQQVTLSCSPISGHRSVSWYQQTPGQGLQFLFEYFSETQRNKGNFPGRFSGRQFSNSRSEMNVSTLELGDSALYLCASSLGSDQPQHFGDGTRLSIL.

The chain carries TRBV5-1 and TRBJ2-7; TRBD1 is a possible D gene (6 bases). The CDR3 consists of 13 residues. The V gene lost 7 bases and the J gene lost 2 bases, with 13 bases spanning the gap. CDR1 and CDR2 (germline): SGHRS, YFSETQ. The CDR3 DNA sequence: TGCGCCAGCGCAGGGACATCAACCTACGAGCAGTACTTC. This encodes CASAGTSTYEQYF.

This clone came up once. The chain is built from TRBV5-1 and TRBJ1-1; D is ambiguous. CDR3 length equals 13 residues. V was clipped by 0 bases and J by 3 bases, with 6 bases between them. Germline V gene data show CDR1 as SGHRS and CDR2 as YFSETQ. CDR3 coding DNA: TGCGCCAGCAGCTTGGATCCGGACACTGAAGCTTTCTTT. Residues: CASSLDPDTEAFF.

This rearrangement joins TRBV2 to TRBJ2-3; D uncertain. Germline assignment: CDR1 SNHLY and CDR2 FYNNEI. The CDR3 consists of 11 residues. Trimming took off 3 bases at V and 7 bases at J, with 5 bases between the two ends. The CDR3 sequence: CASSERNTQYF. The CDR3 bases are TGTGCCAGCAGTGAGCGGAATACGCAGTATTTT. Full variable domain (outside the CDR3, taken from reference TRBV2 and TRBJ2-3): EPEVTQTPSHQVTQMGQEVILRCVPISNHLYFYWYRQILGQKVEFLVSFYNNEISEKSEIFDDQFSVERPDGSNFTLKIRSTKLEDSAMYFCASSERNTQYFGPGTRLTVL.

This clone appeared a few times. The V and J genes are TRBV7-9 and TRBJ2-7; D uncertain. Germline-derived CDR1 and CDR2 are SEHNR and FQNEAQ (reference sequence). The V end lost 5 bases, the J end lost 5 bases, and 7 bases lay between the germline ends. There are 11 residues in the CDR3. The CDR3 sequence: CASSPGDEQYF. The CDR3 region has the DNA TGTGCCAGCAGCCCGGGTGACGAGCAGTACTTC.